This T cell receptor (beta chain) is drawn from a study of T cells after posttransplantation cyclophosphamide. General observations from the study: Later post-transplant blood repertoires were often dominated by donor CD8+ memory clones. Recipient CMV seropositivity and CMV reactivation strongly tracked TRB clonality.

The CDR3 is 14 amino acids. V shed 5 bases and J 5 bases; nucleotides not matched to a gene: 9. CDR1 is MNHNS, CDR2 SASEGT, per germline. Measured with immunoSEQ multiplex PCR; TCRdb has only the in-frame clones, and not every one. The top ten hold 2.5% to 3% of the sample, which has some 17,000 clones, approximately 81% seen once. Sampled 1 year posttransplant, controls received myeloablative marrow transplants, methotrexate and a calcineurin inhibitor. About this clone itself: Its antigen is currently unknown.

This chain joins TRBV6-1 and TRBJ2-7, with 7 bases matching TRBD1. Sample: PBMCs, taken roughly 470 days after allogeneic stem cell transplant with calcineurin inhibitor and methotrexate. The sequence was obtained from a male patient aged 25-45 years who received an allogeneic stem cell transplant from an unrelated donor, was CMV-positive, and had acute and chronic GVHD. The T cells may partly be graft donor cells. CDR3 loop: CASSPDRVVNEQYF. In DNA, the CDR3 is TGTGCCAGCAGTCCAGACAGGGTCGTCAACGAGCAGTACTTC.